The TCR beta chain under discussion was sequenced for a study of beta chain features in type 1 diabetes. In the case of this clone: Its antigen is not known.

Germline assignment: CDR1 SQVTM and CDR2 ANQGSEA. The trim removed 6 bases at V and 1 base at J, leaving 7 bases unmatched. This CDR3 spans 14 amino acids. Naive, central memory, regulatory and stem cell-like memory cells within the CD4+ compartment were sorted using CD45RO/CCR7/CD25/CD127/CD95/CD27. The isolated RNA, all of it, was reverse transcribed, so expressed TCRB transcripts were what got sequenced. The repertoire was sequenced with immunoSEQ multiplex PCR; TCRdb's copy has only in-frame clones and lacks some. Among 350,000 to 400,000 clones listed, over 12% were seen once. Overall study results and limits: Among all four CD4+ subsets, Type 1 diabetes patients had TCRB CDR3s that were moderately but significantly shorter.

Material for sequencing was naive CD4+ T cells from blood. The chain joins TRBV29-1 to TRBJ2-5; 8 bases fit TRBD1. This TCR was recovered from a woman aged 18-30 years in good health. CDR3 region: CSVLGQAIQETQYF. CDR3 nucleotide sequence: TGCAGCGTCTTGGGACAGGCGATCCAAGAGACCCAGTACTTC.